This entry features one TCR beta chain sequence. Its antigen remains unidentified. The J segment lost 6 bases and the V segment lost 1 base, leaving 11 bases of the junction unmatched. CDR1 and CDR2 (germline): MGHRA, YSYEKL. The CDR3 spans 17 residues. This specimen comes from a study of OX40 agonist ivuxolimab in advanced cancers. Points from the study as a whole: Low normalized clonal expansion also occurred in some nonresponding patients. Among patients with partial responses at 0.1-3.0 mg/kg, clonal expansion was among the lowest.

Repertoires were generated with immunoSEQ multiplex PCR, while TCRdb's copy carries only in-frame clones and drops some. The table shows some 28,000 clones, with approximately 86% occurring only once. Autoimmune disease history or systemic immunosuppression meant exclusion. This chain links TRBV4-1 with TRBJ2-3, with 9 bases identical to TRBD2. The sequence was obtained from an adult with an advanced solid tumor such as melanoma, head and neck, liver or kidney cancer. Sequencing used CD4+ or CD8+ T cells sorted from blood, obtained in a trial of the OX40 agonist ivuxolimab. CDR3 coding DNA: TGCGCCAGCAGCCAAGGGACCTTTAGCGGGGGTACGGATACGCAGTATTTT. Amino acids: CASSQGTFSGGTDTQYF.